A single sample is the source of the 28 T cell receptor beta chains below, sequenced in a study of T cell responses to AZD1222 COVID-19 vaccine. The table came from immunoSEQ multiplex PCR; TCRdb's copy has only in-frame clones and leaves some out. This table has around 140,000 clones, 75% to 90% appearing once. This specimen was peripheral blood, taken on day 0 of AZD1222 vaccination. Receptors were obtained from an adult in good health.

The rearrangement joins TRBV10-2 to TRBJ2-3, with 13 bases matching TRBD2. The CDR3 loop spans 16 amino acids. The V gene's germline CDR1 is WSHSY and CDR2 SAAADI. J gave up 4 bases and V 8 bases, and 9 bases lay outside the gene matches. CDR3 sequence: CASGTSGGVGADTQYF. CDR3 bases: TGCGCCAGCGGTACTAGCGGGGGGGTCGGCGCAGATACGCAGTATTTT.

There are a few counts of this clone. The J gene is TRBJ1-2, the V gene TRBV4-1, with 8 nucleotides matching TRBD1. This CDR3 spans 18 amino acids. J lost 2 bases, V lost 4 bases, and 15 bases had no gene match. Germline loops: CDR1 MGHRA, CDR2 YSYEKL. DNA of the CDR3: TGCGCCAGCAGCCGAACCCGGGACAGGAAGTTTGCGAACTATGGCTACACCTTC. Encoded protein: CASSRTRDRKFANYGYTF.

This sequence joins TRBV9 and TRBJ2-7; possibly TRBD1 or TRBD2 for D (5 bases each). Germline V gene sequence: CDR1 SGDLS, CDR2 YYNGEE. The length of the CDR3 is 14 residues. Trimming shortened V by 2 bases and J by 4 bases, and 13 bases separated the two germline ends. CDR3 bases: TGTGCCAGCAGCGTTTCCGGGACGCCTTACGAGCAGTACTTC. Translating gives CASSVSGTPYEQYF.

The rearrangement links TRBV7-2 to TRBJ1-5, with D possibly being TRBD1 (5 bases). The CDR3 sequence is 15 residues long. Trimming shortened V by 5 bases and J by 0 bases, and 11 bases separated the two germline ends. Germline values: CDR1 SGHTA, CDR2 FQGNSA. The CDR3 coding sequence is TGTGCCAGCAGCCAACAGGTTTATAGCAATCAGCCCCAGCATTTT. The encoded protein is CASSQQVYSNQPQHF.

The chain employs TRBV30 and TRBJ1-2; D is possibly TRBD1 (6 bases). V was pared by 0 bases and J by 5 bases, with 16 bases between. This CDR3 has 15 residues. From germline, CDR1 is GTSNPN and CDR2 SVGIG (reference sequence). In DNA, the CDR3 is TGTGCCTGGAGTGTACGTCCAGGGGAGACTTATGGCTACACCTTC. Translating it yields CAWSVRPGETYGYTF.

V is TRBV12-3 or TRBV12-4 and J is TRBJ1-6; D not resolved. V was pared by 4 bases and J by 6 bases, with 7 bases between. The CDR3 spans 13 residues. CDR3: CASSSAGNSPLHF. In nucleotides, the CDR3 is TGTGCCAGCAGTTCAGCGGGTAATTCACCCCTCCACTTT.

This chain connects TRBV5-4 to TRBJ1-4; TRBD1 agrees at 7 bases. CDR3 length: 14 amino acids. Germline assignment: CDR1 SGHNT and CDR2 YYREEE (reference sequence). V trimming: 4 bases; J trimming: 5 bases; junction bases outside the gene matches: 5. The CDR3 is CASSHRGPNEKLFF. CDR3 sequence (DNA): TGTGCCAGCAGCCACAGGGGCCCAAATGAAAAACTGTTTTTT. Complete variable domain (other parts from reference TRBV5-4 and TRBJ1-4): ETGVTQSPTHLIKTRGQQVTLRCSSQSGHNTVSWYQQALGQGPQFIFQYYREEENGRGNFPPRFSGLQFPNYSSELNVNALELDDSALYLCASSHRGPNEKLFFGSGTQLSVL.

V is TRBV7-2 and J is TRBJ2-7; D gene ambiguous. The germline CDR1 and CDR2 sequences are SGHTA and FQGNSA. The CDR3 runs to 13 residues. The V end was cut by 2 bases, the J end by 2 bases, with 7 bases between. In DNA form, the CDR3 reads TGTGCCAGCAGCTTAATCCCAGCCTACGAGCAGTACTTC. This encodes CASSLIPAYEQYF. Based on the CDR3 plus reference TRBV7-2 and TRBJ2-7, the full variable domain is GAGVSQSPSNKVTEKGKDVELRCDPISGHTALYWYRQSLGQGLEFLIYFQGNSAPDKSGLPSDRFSAERTGGSVSTLTIQRTQQEDSAVYLCASSLIPAYEQYFGPGTRLTVT.

The V and J genes are TRBV19 and TRBJ1-6; D remains ambiguous. The CDR3 is 13 residues long. The V gene's germline CDR1 is LNHDA and CDR2 SQIVND (reference sequence). V lost 1 base to trimming and J lost 8 bases, with 6 bases between them. Here the CDR3 reads CASSIAGDSPLHF. Here the CDR3 DNA reads TGTGCCAGTAGTATAGCCGGGGATTCACCCCTCCACTTT. Full variable domain (outside the CDR3, taken from reference TRBV19 and TRBJ1-6): DGGITQSPKYLFRKEGQNVTLSCEQNLNHDAMYWYRQDPGQGLRLIYYSQIVNDFQKGDIAEGYSVSREKKESFPLTVTSAQKNPTAFYLCASSIAGDSPLHFGNGTRLTVT.

This clone was counted between two and nine times. As DNA, the CDR3 is TGCAGCGTTGGGACAGGGGAAACTGAAGCTTTCTTT. Translated: CSVGTGETEAFF. This chain links TRBV29-1 with TRBJ1-1; 9 bases line up with TRBD1. Germline trimming cut 4 bases from V and 5 bases from J; bases unmatched to any gene: 2. The CDR3 is 12 amino acids. The germline CDR1 and CDR2 sequences are SQVTM and ANQGSEA.

The chain is built from TRBV9 and TRBJ1-1; no clear D. Germline lookup yields CDR1 SGDLS and CDR2 YYNGEE. Trimming stripped 4 bases from V and 3 bases from J, with 16 bases between. This CDR3 contains 15 residues. The chain's CDR3 is CASSPRHSRDTEAFF. In DNA form, the CDR3 reads TGTGCCAGCAGCCCCCGCCATTCACGGGACACTGAAGCTTTCTTT.

The J gene is TRBJ1-5, the V gene TRBV19, with a tentative D call TRBD1 (6 bases). Germline CDR1 LNHDA, CDR2 SQIVND (reference sequence). The ends were cut back, 7 bases at V and 4 bases at J, with 11 bases in the middle. The CDR3 is made up of 13 amino acids. The CDR3 protein is CASKSGANQPQHF. For the CDR3, the DNA is TGTGCCAGTAAGTCAGGGGCAAATCAGCCCCAGCATTTT.

This chain connects TRBV11-3 to TRBJ2-7; tentative D call: TRBD1 (5 bases). The CDR3 contains 13 residues. In germline, CDR1 is SGHNT, CDR2 YENEEA. V lost 1 base to trimming and J lost 5 bases, with 9 bases between them. CDR3: CASSLGGDNEQYF. DNA for the CDR3: TGTGCCAGCAGCTTAGGGGGCGATAACGAGCAGTACTTC.

This chain connects TRBV28 to TRBJ1-5, with a weak D call TRBD1 (6 bases). Trimming shortened V by 6 bases and J by 4 bases, and 13 bases separated the two germline ends. The CDR3 has 14 amino acids. The germline V gene has CDR1 MDHEN and CDR2 SYDVKM. The DNA for the CDR3 is TGTGCCAGCAGCCCCGGACAGTATAATCAGCCCCAGCATTTT. Protein sequence: CASSPGQYNQPQHF.

The J gene is TRBJ1-3, the V gene TRBV2; no firm D call. The CDR3 covers 15 residues. Between the trimmed V and J ends, which lost 4 bases and 1 base, there was a span of 11 bases. Germline V gene lookup returns CDR1 SNHLY and CDR2 FYNNEI. For the CDR3, the DNA is TGTGCCAGCAGTGGAAATAGGGTTTCTGGAAACACCATATATTTT. It yields the protein CASSGNRVSGNTIYF.

This clone showed up just a few times. Here the CDR3 reads CASSFGHQPQHF. CDR3 coding DNA: TGTGCCAGCAGCTTTGGCCATCAGCCCCAGCATTTT. J is TRBJ1-5 and V is TRBV5-8; D unclear. The length of the CDR3 is 12 residues. Germline V gene lookup returns CDR1 SGHTS and CDR2 YDEGEE. V was shortened by 2 bases and J by 5 bases, with 5 bases between the two germline ends. The entire variable domain, with the rest obtained from reference TRBV5-8 and TRBJ1-5, is as follows: EAGVTQSPTHLIKTRGQQATLRCSPISGHTSVYWYQQALGLGLQFLLWYDEGEERNRGNFPPRFSGRQFPNYSSELNVNALELEDSALYLCASSFGHQPQHFGDGTRLSIL.

This chain uses TRBV6-5 with TRBJ1-3, with a tentative D call TRBD1 (5 bases). Per germline, CDR1 MNHEY and CDR2 SVGAGI. The CDR3 totals 15 residues. V lost 2 bases to trimming and J lost 0 bases, with 8 bases between them. The CDR3 is CASSYRGSSGNTIYF. The CDR3 nucleotides are TGTGCCAGCAGTTACAGGGGTTCCTCTGGAAACACCATATATTTT.

In nucleotides, the CDR3 is TGTGCCAGCAGCTTGGGGCAGAATCAGCCCCAGCATTTT. The encoded protein is CASSLGQNQPQHF. V is TRBV5-6 and J is TRBJ1-5; D remains ambiguous. Germline V gene sequence: CDR1 SGHDT, CDR2 YYEEEE. The V end was cut by 0 bases, the J end by 4 bases, with 5 bases between. This CDR3 is 13 amino acids long.

The chain is built from TRBV29-1 and TRBJ1-3, with TRBD1 matching 11 bases. This CDR3 comprises 15 residues. Trimming took 3 bases from V and 3 from J; bases not matched to a gene: 4. Germline values: CDR1 SQVTM, CDR2 ANQGSEA. This CDR3 reads CSVEDRGRVGNTIYF. The DNA for the CDR3 is TGCAGCGTTGAGGACAGGGGGCGAGTTGGAAACACCATATATTTT.

The V and J genes are TRBV10-3 and TRBJ1-1; the D gene is possibly TRBD1 (5 bases). Trimming cost V 4 bases and J 0 bases, with 12 bases left between them. The CDR3 totals 15 residues. Germline CDR1 reads ENHRY; CDR2 reads SYGVKD. The DNA of the CDR3 is TGTGCCATCAGTGGTGGGGCGGTGATGAACACTGAAGCTTTCTTT. Translating gives CAISGGAVMNTEAFF.

The gene calls are TRBV27 and TRBJ2-7; 7 bases line up with TRBD1. V lost 6 bases to trimming and J lost 5 bases; unmatched junction nucleotides: 10. Germline V CDR1 and CDR2: MNHEY, SMNVEV (reference sequence). This CDR3 has 14 amino acids. The CDR3 reads CASSRFSGQNEQYF. The CDR3 DNA follows: TGTGCCAGCAGCCGTTTCTCGGGACAGAACGAGCAGTACTTC.

The V and J genes are TRBV7-6 and TRBJ1-5, with a possible D match to TRBD1 (6 bases). The CDR3 runs to 17 residues. Germline V lookup: CDR1 SGHVS, CDR2 FNYEAQ. Deletions cut 1 base from V and 1 base from J, with 14 bases between. The CDR3 protein is CASSLVGGPGSNQPQHF. For the CDR3, the DNA is TGTGCCAGCAGCTTAGTGGGGGGGCCCGGGAGCAATCAGCCCCAGCATTTT. Full variable domain (rest looked up from reference TRBV7-6 and TRBJ1-5): GAGVSQSPRYKVTKRGQDVALRCDPISGHVSLYWYRQALGQGPEFLTYFNYEAQQDKSGLPNDRFSAERPEGSISTLTIQRTEQRDSAMYRCASSLVGGPGSNQPQHFGDGTRLSIL.

This clone was picked up a small number of times. The V call is TRBV7-2, the J call TRBJ2-2; 10 bases fit TRBD2. Looked up from germline, CDR1 is SGHTA and CDR2 is FQGNSA. The junction had 7 bases not matched to a gene; V was cut back by 1 base and J by 8 bases. This CDR3 region has 16 residues. The CDR3 region has the DNA TGTGCCAGCAGCTTAGGGCTAGCGGGAGTAGAGGGGGAGCTGTTTTTT. Amino acids: CASSLGLAGVEGELFF.

The V call is TRBV7-8, the J call TRBJ1-3, with 9 bases fitting TRBD1. CDR3 length equals 15 residues. The ends lost 5 bases at V and 3 bases at J; junction bases unmatched: 5. Germline V gene data show CDR1 as SGHVS and CDR2 as FQNEAQ. The CDR3 protein is CASSTRTGVGNTIYF. CDR3 sequence (DNA): TGTGCCAGCAGCACCCGGACAGGGGTTGGAAACACCATATATTTT.

This chain joins TRBV7-2 and TRBJ1-2, with D unresolved. Germline V gene sequence: CDR1 SGHTA, CDR2 FQGNSA. With 2 bases removed from V and 0 bases from J, the gap between germline ends came to 7 bases. This CDR3 has 14 residues. DNA for the CDR3: TGTGCCAGCAGCTTAAAGACGGCTAACTATGGCTACACCTTC. Its protein is CASSLKTANYGYTF. The variable domain in full, completed from reference TRBV7-2 and TRBJ1-2, reads GAGVSQSPSNKVTEKGKDVELRCDPISGHTALYWYRQSLGQGLEFLIYFQGNSAPDKSGLPSDRFSAERTGGSVSTLTIQRTQQEDSAVYLCASSLKTANYGYTFGSGTRLTVV.

The rearrangement uses TRBV5-5 and TRBJ1-2; D is unresolved. The CDR3 sequence is 12 residues long. Germline CDR1 and CDR2: SGHKS and YYEKEE (reference sequence). Between the trimmed V and J ends, which lost 4 bases and 4 bases, there was a span of 8 bases. Here the CDR3 DNA reads TGTGCCAGCAGCCTAGGGTCCTATGGCTACACCTTC. Protein product: CASSLGSYGYTF.

The V gene is TRBV19, the J gene TRBJ1-2; D gene unclear. In germline, CDR1 is LNHDA, CDR2 SQIVND (reference sequence). Trimming stripped 4 bases from V and 8 bases from J, with 11 bases between. The CDR3 has 12 residues. The CDR3 sequence is CASSTIPGGYTF. CDR3 DNA sequence: TGTGCCAGTAGTACCATCCCCGGCGGCTACACCTTC.

The rearrangement joins TRBV20-1 to TRBJ1-1; no reliable D call. Trimming removed 3 bases from V and 0 bases from J, with 14 bases in between. The CDR3 runs to 15 residues. Germline loops: CDR1 DFQATT, CDR2 SNEGSKA (reference sequence). The CDR3 DNA reads as TGCAGTGCTAGTAACGGACCGCGGCTGAACACTGAAGCTTTCTTT. This encodes CSASNGPRLNTEAFF.